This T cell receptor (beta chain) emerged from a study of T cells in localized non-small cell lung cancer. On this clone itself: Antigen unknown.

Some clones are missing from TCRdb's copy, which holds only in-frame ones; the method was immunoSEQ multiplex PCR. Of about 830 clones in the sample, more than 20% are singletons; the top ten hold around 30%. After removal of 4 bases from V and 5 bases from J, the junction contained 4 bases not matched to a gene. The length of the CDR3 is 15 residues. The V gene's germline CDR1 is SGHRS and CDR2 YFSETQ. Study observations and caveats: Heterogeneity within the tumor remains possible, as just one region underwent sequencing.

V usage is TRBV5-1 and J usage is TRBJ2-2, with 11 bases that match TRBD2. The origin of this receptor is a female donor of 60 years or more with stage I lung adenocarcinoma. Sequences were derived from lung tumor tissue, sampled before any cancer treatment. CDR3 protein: CASSHTSGGTGELFF. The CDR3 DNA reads TGCGCCAGCAGCCATACTAGCGGGGGTACCGGGGAGCTGTTTTTT.